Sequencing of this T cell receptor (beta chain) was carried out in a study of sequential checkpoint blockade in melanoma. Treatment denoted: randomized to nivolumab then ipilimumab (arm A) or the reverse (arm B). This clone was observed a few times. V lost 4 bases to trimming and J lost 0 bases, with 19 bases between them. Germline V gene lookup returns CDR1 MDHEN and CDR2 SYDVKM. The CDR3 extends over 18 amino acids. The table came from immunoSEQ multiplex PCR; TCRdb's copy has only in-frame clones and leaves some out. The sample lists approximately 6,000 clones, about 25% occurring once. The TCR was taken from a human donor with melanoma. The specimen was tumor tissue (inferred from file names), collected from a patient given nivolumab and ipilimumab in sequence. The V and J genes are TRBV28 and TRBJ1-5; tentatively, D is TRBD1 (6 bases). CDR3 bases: TGTGCCAGCAGTTCAACCTCCGGGGGGCTTTATAGCAATCAGCCCCAGCATTTT. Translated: CASSSTSGGLYSNQPQHF.